This T cell receptor (beta chain) derives from a study of a mutant IDH1 vaccine in newly diagnosed glioma. For the study at large: Treated individuals were around 60% male and approximately 40% female, averaging roughly 43 years of age. Pretreatment consisted of radiotherapy, temozolomide, or both, with most receiving both. Study-level results: The authors found pseudoprogression apparently unrelated to changes in top peripheral T cell clonotypes.

The protocol was immunoSEQ multiplex PCR, while the TCRdb copy is restricted to in-frame clones and leaves out a portion. This table holds 24,000 or so clones, roughly 93% found once. Per the germline V gene, CDR1 is SGDLS and CDR2 is YYNGEE. V shed 3 bases and J 6 bases; nucleotides not matched to a gene: 10. CDR3 length: 15 amino acids. As regards this clone: Its antigen is unidentified.

Time point in this sample: baseline, week 1 (first vaccination visit). Treatment in this sample: pre-vaccination baseline after standard-of-care therapy. Sequenced material: PBMCs, taken from a glioma patient treated with radiotherapy, temozolomide or both. This chain uses TRBV9 with TRBJ1-2, with 8 bases matching TRBD1. The source of this sequence is a man in his forties or fifties with glioma. Here the CDR3 reads CASSGYRGLGNGYTF. CDR3 in DNA: TGTGCCAGCAGCGGCTACAGGGGGTTGGGGAATGGCTACACCTTC. The complete variable domain, with remaining parts taken from reference TRBV9 and TRBJ1-2, reads DSGVTQTPKHLITATGQRVTLRCSPRSGDLSVYWYQQSLDQGLQFLIQYYNGEERAKGNILERFSAQQFPDLHSELNLSSLELGDSALYFCASSGYRGLGNGYTFGSGTRLTVV.